The 26 T cell receptor beta chains below were found in one sample sequenced in a study of cytotoxic CD8 clonotypes in ibrutinib-treated CLL. The table came from immunoSEQ multiplex PCR; TCRdb's copy has only in-frame clones and leaves some out. Here the sample spans tens of thousands of clones, around half being singletons. The sample here was PBMCs, taken after 12 months of ibrutinib treatment. The receptors shown here come from a human donor with chronic lymphocytic leukemia.

This sequence joins TRBV7-9 and TRBJ2-3, with 9 bases lining up with TRBD2. CDR3 length: 17 residues. CDR1 is SEHNR and CDR2 is FQNEAQ in the germline V gene (reference sequence). With 5 bases clipped from V and 1 base from J, the junction kept 10 bases outside the gene matches. CDR3 amino acids: CASSITSGRVGTDTQYF. The CDR3 nucleotides are TGTGCCAGCAGCATCACTAGCGGGCGCGTAGGCACAGATACGCAGTATTTT.

The gene calls are TRBV6-1 and TRBJ2-1, with 8 bases matching TRBD2. V dropped 7 bases and J dropped 0; count of bases not matched to a gene: 5. CDR1 and CDR2 (germline): MNHNS, SASEGT. This CDR3 has 15 residues. The CDR3 region has the DNA TGTGCCAGCATTTTAGCGGGATACTCCTACAATGAGCAGTTCTTC. Translating it yields CASILAGYSYNEQFF.

The DNA of the CDR3 is TGTGCCAGCAGCGTAGCTACTTGGGGGGAATCCGGGGAGCTGTTTTTT. Protein sequence: CASSVATWGESGELFF. This chain links TRBV9 with TRBJ2-2; D is possibly TRBD2 (6 bases). The ends were cut back, 0 bases at V and 6 bases at J, with 15 bases in the middle. The CDR3 extends over 16 amino acids. CDR1 is SGDLS, CDR2 YYNGEE, per germline.

The rearrangement joins TRBV27 to TRBJ2-7; D gene uncertain. The germline V and J ends were trimmed by 0 bases and 3 bases, with 12 bases remaining between them. The V gene's germline CDR1 is MNHEY and CDR2 SMNVEV (reference sequence). The CDR3 sequence is 15 residues long. The CDR3: CASSLSLGPYYEQYF. The CDR3, as DNA: TGTGCCAGCAGTTTATCCCTCGGACCTTACTACGAGCAGTACTTC.

This clone has a handful of counts. The rearrangement links TRBV5-1 to TRBJ2-7; TRBD2 aligns across 8 bases. This CDR3 is 14 amino acids long. The germline V gene encodes CDR1 SGHRS and CDR2 YFSETQ. The ends lost 2 bases at V and 1 base at J; junction bases unmatched: 2. CDR3 DNA sequence: TGCGCCAGCAGCTTACTAGCGGTGTCCTACGAGCAGTACTTC. Residues: CASSLLAVSYEQYF.

The chain employs TRBV6-1 and TRBJ2-3, with 9 bases matching TRBD2. Trimming at V came to 3 bases and at J to 10 bases, leaving 17 bases not matched to a gene. CDR3 length equals 17 residues. Germline CDR1 MNHNS, CDR2 SASEGT. Here the CDR3 reads CASSDPSGKGGDFAQYF. In DNA form, the CDR3 reads TGTGCCAGCAGTGACCCTAGCGGGAAGGGGGGAGACTTTGCGCAGTATTTT.

The V call is TRBV6-6, the J call TRBJ1-2; 9 nucleotides agree with TRBD1. Germline trimming cut 6 bases from V and 8 bases from J; bases unmatched to any gene: 7. Germline CDR1 MNHNY, CDR2 SVGAGI (reference sequence). The CDR3 runs to 13 residues. CDR3: CASRGQGSVGYTF. The CDR3 DNA reads TGTGCCAGCAGGGGACAGGGCTCAGTCGGCTACACCTTC.

V is TRBV28 and J is TRBJ2-7; D is perhaps TRBD2 (6 bases). The CDR3 spans 13 residues. Trimming shortened V by 6 bases and J by 2 bases, and 11 bases separated the two germline ends. In germline, CDR1 is MDHEN, CDR2 SYDVKM. CDR3 region: CASSTSPTYEQYF. The CDR3 nucleotides are TGTGCCAGCAGCACTAGCCCTACCTACGAGCAGTACTTC.

By share, this clone counts as hyperexpanded (1% or more). The gene calls are TRBV27 and TRBJ2-7; D may match TRBD1 or TRBD2 (6 bases each). V dropped 1 base and J dropped 1 base, with 14 bases sitting between them. From germline, CDR1 is MNHEY and CDR2 SMNVEV (reference sequence). The CDR3 extends over 16 amino acids. CDR3 nucleotide sequence: TGTGCCAGCAGTTTATTCATCGGGGGCATGTCCTACGAGCAGTACTTC. This encodes CASSLFIGGMSYEQYF.

The chain combines TRBV5-4 with TRBJ2-2, with 8 bases lining up with TRBD1. Germline V gives CDR1 SGHNT, CDR2 YYREEE (reference sequence). The CDR3 is made up of 15 amino acids. The J segment lost 4 bases and the V segment lost 1 base, leaving 3 bases of the junction unmatched. In DNA, the CDR3 is TGTGCCAGCAGCTTGCGACAGGGGTTCACCGGGGAGCTGTTTTTT. It is translated as CASSLRQGFTGELFF.

This clone appeared a single time. The V call is TRBV7-8, the J call TRBJ2-1, with TRBD1 matching over 7 bases. The CDR3 has 14 amino acids. V lost 5 bases and J lost 6; bases outside the gene matches: 7. Germline V lookup: CDR1 SGHVS, CDR2 FQNEAQ. Here the CDR3 DNA reads TGTGCCAGCAGCCCCGGGACAGAGCTCAATGAGCAGTTCTTC. Amino acid sequence: CASSPGTELNEQFF.

The V and J genes are TRBV11-3 and TRBJ2-1, with 7 positions matching TRBD2. Unmatched junction bases numbered 6, after V lost 4 bases and J lost 0 bases. Germline CDR1 and CDR2: SGHNT and YENEEA. This CDR3 is built from 16 residues. CDR3 sequence (DNA): TGTGCCAGCAGCTCCGTAGCGGGTAGCTCCTACAATGAGCAGTTCTTC. It specifies CASSSVAGSSYNEQFF.

The V gene is TRBV28, the J gene TRBJ2-2; D is possibly TRBD1 or TRBD2 (7 bases each). The germline CDR1 and CDR2 sequences are MDHEN and SYDVKM. V lost 4 bases and J lost 7, with 16 bases in between. The CDR3 loop spans 15 amino acids. The CDR3 region is CASSSLAGGDGELFF. CDR3 nucleotides: TGTGCCAGCAGTTCTTTGGCAGGGGGGGACGGGGAGCTGTTTTTT.

This clone was seen repeatedly, ten times or more. This rearrangement joins TRBV7-2 to TRBJ2-7; 12 nucleotides align to TRBD2. Germline V gene lookup returns CDR1 SGHTA and CDR2 FQGNSA. The CDR3 consists of 15 residues. The trim removed 3 bases at V and 5 bases at J, leaving 5 bases unmatched. In DNA form, the CDR3 reads TGTGCCAGCAGCTTCCTAGCGGGAGGGCTTAACGAGCAGTACTTC. This codes for CASSFLAGGLNEQYF.

This clone was detected only a few times. The genes are TRBV6-6 and TRBJ1-5, with TRBD1 identical over 8 bases. CDR3 size: 14 residues. Germline V gene data show CDR1 as MNHNY and CDR2 as SVGAGI (reference sequence). V lost 8 bases to trimming and J lost 6 bases; unmatched junction nucleotides: 9. CDR3 loop: CASVDRGGTQPQHF. For the CDR3, the DNA is TGTGCCAGCGTAGACAGGGGAGGTACTCAGCCCCAGCATTTT.

This rearrangement joins TRBV19 to TRBJ1-1, with D tentatively TRBD1 (5 bases). The CDR3 sequence is 14 residues long. The V end lost 2 bases, the J end lost 6 bases, and 13 bases lay between the germline ends. Germline V lookup: CDR1 LNHDA, CDR2 SQIVND (reference sequence). Here the CDR3 reads CASSIPNRLAEAFF. In nucleotides, the CDR3 is TGTGCCAGTAGTATACCAAACAGGCTGGCTGAAGCTTTCTTT. The variable domain in full, completed from reference TRBV19 and TRBJ1-1, reads DGGITQSPKYLFRKEGQNVTLSCEQNLNHDAMYWYRQDPGQGLRLIYYSQIVNDFQKGDIAEGYSVSREKKESFPLTVTSAQKNPTAFYLCASSIPNRLAEAFFGQGTRLTVV.

J is TRBJ2-7 and V is TRBV18; 8 bases map to TRBD1. The CDR3 is 15 amino acids. Trimming at V came to 4 bases and at J to 1 base, leaving 6 bases not matched to a gene. CDR1 and CDR2 from the germline V gene are KGHSH and LQKENI. CDR3 sequence reads: CASSLPGQGSYEQYF. CDR3 nucleotides: TGTGCCAGCTCACTTCCCGGACAGGGATCCTACGAGCAGTACTTC.

This rearrangement joins TRBV7-9 to TRBJ1-1; TRBD1 aligns across 8 bases. Germline CDR1 reads SEHNR; CDR2 reads FQNEAQ (reference sequence). V trimming: 5 bases; J trimming: 4 bases; junction bases outside the gene matches: 9. The CDR3 totals 15 residues. For the CDR3, the DNA is TGTGCCAGCAGCCGGGGACAGGTCGTCAGCACTGAAGCTTTCTTT. Translation: CASSRGQVVSTEAFF.

This clone was found a few times. This rearrangement joins TRBV9 to TRBJ2-3; no clear D. The CDR3 spans 15 residues. Germline CDR1 is SGDLS and CDR2 is YYNGEE. Between the trimmed V and J ends, which lost 1 base and 0 bases, there was a span of 9 bases. This CDR3 reads CASSVNTPSTDTQYF. For the CDR3, the DNA is TGTGCCAGCAGCGTAAATACGCCAAGCACAGATACGCAGTATTTT.

The chain links TRBV19 to TRBJ1-4; 10 bases match TRBD1. The trim removed 5 bases at V and 1 base at J, leaving 7 bases unmatched. There are 17 residues in the CDR3. Germline CDR1 is LNHDA and CDR2 is SQIVND (reference sequence). The CDR3 loop reads CASSPRDRGLTNEKLFF. The CDR3 nucleotides read TGTGCCAGTAGTCCGCGGGACAGGGGTTTAACTAATGAAAAACTGTTTTTT. Full variable domain (remainder filled in from reference TRBV19 and TRBJ1-4): DGGITQSPKYLFRKEGQNVTLSCEQNLNHDAMYWYRQDPGQGLRLIYYSQIVNDFQKGDIAEGYSVSREKKESFPLTVTSAQKNPTAFYLCASSPRDRGLTNEKLFFGSGTQLSVL.

This clone was recorded only once. The chain couples TRBV5-6 to TRBJ2-7; maybe TRBD2 (7 bases). The V gene's germline CDR1 is SGHDT and CDR2 YYEEEE. Trimming removed 0 bases from V and 4 bases from J, with 17 bases in between. The CDR3 runs to 16 residues. CDR3 nucleotide sequence: TGTGCCAGCAGCTTGGGCCCAGCGGGGACACAGTACGAGCAGTACTTC. Its translation is CASSLGPAGTQYEQYF.

The chain uses TRBV18 and TRBJ2-1; TRBD2 agrees at 13 bases. The germline V gene encodes CDR1 KGHSH and CDR2 LQKENI. J gave up 4 bases and V 3 bases, and 3 bases lay outside the gene matches. The CDR3 runs 16 residues. The CDR3 is CASSPPGLAGYNEQFF. CDR3 bases: TGTGCCAGCTCACCCCCGGGACTAGCGGGATACAATGAGCAGTTCTTC.

This clone was observed a handful of times. The CDR3 DNA follows: TGTGCCAGCCGGGACAGGGGGCCCTCCTACGAGCAGTACTTC. Translated, it gives CASRDRGPSYEQYF. The J gene is TRBJ2-7, the V gene TRBV6-6, with 12 bases identical to TRBD1. J lost 0 bases, V lost 8 bases, and 2 bases had no gene match. CDR1 and CDR2 (germline): MNHNY, SVGAGI (reference sequence). CDR3 length equals 14 residues.

The chain uses TRBV18 and TRBJ1-1; perhaps TRBD1 as D (5 bases). Germline V gene lookup returns CDR1 KGHSH and CDR2 LQKENI. The CDR3 sequence is 14 residues long. Trimming pared 2 bases from V and 2 bases from J, leaving 9 bases between. CDR3 DNA: TGTGCCAGCTCACCAGAAACAGGTAACACTGAAGCTTTCTTT. Encoded protein: CASSPETGNTEAFF.

The chain has TRBV11-2 and TRBJ1-1; D unresolved. This CDR3 spans 13 amino acids. Trimming removed 5 bases from V and 4 bases from J, with 11 bases in between. Germline loops: CDR1 SGHAT, CDR2 FQNNGV. In DNA form, the CDR3 reads TGTGCCAGCAGCCTCGTGAGACTCACTGAAGCTTTCTTT. This encodes CASSLVRLTEAFF.

CDR3 loop: CASIIGLAGAETQYF. The DNA for the CDR3 is TGTGCCAGCATCATTGGGCTAGCGGGAGCTGAGACCCAGTACTTC. The rearrangement joins TRBV7-8 to TRBJ2-5; 10 nucleotides align to TRBD2. V dropped 7 bases and J dropped 5; count of bases not matched to a gene: 10. The CDR3 has 15 residues. Per the germline V gene, CDR1 is SGHVS and CDR2 is FQNEAQ.